This TCR beta chain was identified during a study of CD8+ T cells in alopecia areata. In the study overall: Treated patients swallowed 5 to 10 mg of oral tofacitinib twice daily.

Reverse transcription of extracted RNA yielded cDNA, which provided the sequencing template. Sequencing used immunoSEQ multiplex PCR; TCRdb keeps in-frame clones, though not all of them. The sample includes roughly 190,000 clones, 60% of them seen just once. The treatment was: oral pan-JAK inhibitor, 5-10 mg twice daily. CDR1 and CDR2 from the germline V gene are SQVTM and ANQGSEA. Germline trimming cut 0 bases from V and 10 bases from J; bases unmatched to any gene: 8. This CDR3 contains 15 residues. A remark on this clone: The antigen remains undetermined.

Study-wide results and caveats: Affected scalp, especially in alopecia totalis/universalis, had a higher clonality than normal scalp did. TCR sharing across patients was less clear than in mice, possibly HLA-related.

This receptor was identified in a human donor with alopecia areata. The sample in question was CD4+ T cells sorted from blood, obtained at week 24, from a patient treated with tofacitinib. V usage is TRBV29-1 and J usage is TRBJ2-1; TRBD1 aligns across 11 bases. This chain's CDR3 is CSVEDLRDRGVEQFF. CDR3 nucleotide sequence: TGCAGCGTTGAAGATCTGAGGGACAGGGGGGTCGAGCAGTTCTTC.